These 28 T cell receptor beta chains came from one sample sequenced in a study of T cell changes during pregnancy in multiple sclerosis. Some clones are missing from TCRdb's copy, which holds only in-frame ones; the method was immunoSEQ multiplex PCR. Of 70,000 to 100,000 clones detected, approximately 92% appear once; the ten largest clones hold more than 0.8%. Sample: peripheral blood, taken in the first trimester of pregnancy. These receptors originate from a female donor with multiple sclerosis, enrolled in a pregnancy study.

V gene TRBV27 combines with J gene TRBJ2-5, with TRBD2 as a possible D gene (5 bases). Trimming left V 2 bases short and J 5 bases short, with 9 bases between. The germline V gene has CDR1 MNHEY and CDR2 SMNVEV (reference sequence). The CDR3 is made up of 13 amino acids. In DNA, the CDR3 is TGTGCCAGCAGTTTACGATGGAGGGAGACCCAGTACTTC. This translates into CASSLRWRETQYF.

The CDR3 DNA sequence: TGTGCCAGCAGCTCAGCCACAATGGCGGTCTACGAGCAGTACTTC. Translation: CASSSATMAVYEQYF. V gene TRBV7-2 combines with J gene TRBJ2-7; D remains ambiguous. The CDR3 has 15 residues. The germline V gene encodes CDR1 SGHTA and CDR2 FQGNSA. Trimming shortened V by 4 bases and J by 3 bases, and 16 bases separated the two germline ends.

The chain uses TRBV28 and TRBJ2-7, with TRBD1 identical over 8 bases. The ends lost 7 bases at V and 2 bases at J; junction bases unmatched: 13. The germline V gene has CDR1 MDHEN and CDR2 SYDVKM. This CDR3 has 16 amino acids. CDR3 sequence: CASKGPGQVFAYEQYF. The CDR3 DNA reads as TGTGCCAGCAAAGGGCCGGGACAGGTTTTTGCCTACGAGCAGTACTTC.

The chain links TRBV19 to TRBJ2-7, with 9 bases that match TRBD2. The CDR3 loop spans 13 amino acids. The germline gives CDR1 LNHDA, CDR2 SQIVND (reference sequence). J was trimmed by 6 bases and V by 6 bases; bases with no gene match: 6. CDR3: CASRAGGRGEQYF. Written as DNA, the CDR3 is TGTGCCAGTAGAGCCGGCGGGAGGGGCGAGCAGTACTTC.

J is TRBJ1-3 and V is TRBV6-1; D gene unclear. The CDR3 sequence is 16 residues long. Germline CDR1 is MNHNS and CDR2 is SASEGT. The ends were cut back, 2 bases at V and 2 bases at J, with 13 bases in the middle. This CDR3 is CASSESQTLTGNTIYF. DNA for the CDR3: TGTGCCAGCAGTGAAAGCCAGACATTGACTGGAAACACCATATATTTT.

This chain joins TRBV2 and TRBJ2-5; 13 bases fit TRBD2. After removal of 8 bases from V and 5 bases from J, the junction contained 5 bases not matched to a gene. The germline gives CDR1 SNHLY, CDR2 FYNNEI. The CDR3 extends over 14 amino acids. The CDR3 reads CASPGLAGRETQYF. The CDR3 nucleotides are TGTGCCAGCCCGGGACTAGCGGGACGCGAGACCCAGTACTTC.

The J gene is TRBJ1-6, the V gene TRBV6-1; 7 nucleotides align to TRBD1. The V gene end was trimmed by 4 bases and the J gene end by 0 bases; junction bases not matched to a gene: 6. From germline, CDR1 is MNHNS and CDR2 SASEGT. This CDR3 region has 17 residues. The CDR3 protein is CASSVAGGSSYNSPLHF. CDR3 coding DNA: TGTGCCAGCAGTGTGGCAGGGGGAAGCTCCTATAATTCACCCCTCCACTTT.

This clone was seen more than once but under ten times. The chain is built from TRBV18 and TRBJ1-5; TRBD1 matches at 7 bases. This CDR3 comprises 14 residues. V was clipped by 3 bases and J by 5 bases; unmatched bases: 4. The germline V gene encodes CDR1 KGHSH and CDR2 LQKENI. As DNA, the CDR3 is TGTGCCAGCTCACCGGCACAGGGGTATCAGCCCCAGCATTTT. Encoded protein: CASSPAQGYQPQHF.

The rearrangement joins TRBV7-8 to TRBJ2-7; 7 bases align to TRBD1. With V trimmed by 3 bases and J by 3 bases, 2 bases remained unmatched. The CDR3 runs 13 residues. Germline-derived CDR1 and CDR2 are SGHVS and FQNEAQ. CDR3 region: CASSLGQLYEQYF. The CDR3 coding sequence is TGTGCCAGCAGCTTGGGACAGCTCTACGAGCAGTACTTC.

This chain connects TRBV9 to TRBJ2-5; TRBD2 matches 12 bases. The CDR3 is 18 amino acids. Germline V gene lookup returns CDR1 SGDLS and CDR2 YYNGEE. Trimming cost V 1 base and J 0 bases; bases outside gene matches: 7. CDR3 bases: TGTGCCAGCAGCGTATCTTGGACTAGCGGGACGTACCAAGAGACCCAGTACTTC. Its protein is CASSVSWTSGTYQETQYF.

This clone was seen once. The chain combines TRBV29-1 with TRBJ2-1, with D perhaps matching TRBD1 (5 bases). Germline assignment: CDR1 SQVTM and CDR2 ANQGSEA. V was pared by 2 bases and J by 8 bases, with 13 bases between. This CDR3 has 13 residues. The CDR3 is CSVEQQGTYEQFF. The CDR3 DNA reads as TGCAGCGTTGAACAGCAGGGTACTTATGAGCAGTTCTTC.

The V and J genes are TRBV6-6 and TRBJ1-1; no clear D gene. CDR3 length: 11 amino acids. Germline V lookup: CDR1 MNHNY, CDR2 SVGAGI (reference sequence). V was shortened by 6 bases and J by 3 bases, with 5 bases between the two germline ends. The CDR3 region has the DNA TGTGCCAGCAGCCCTTACACTGAAGCTTTCTTT. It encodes CASSPYTEAFF.

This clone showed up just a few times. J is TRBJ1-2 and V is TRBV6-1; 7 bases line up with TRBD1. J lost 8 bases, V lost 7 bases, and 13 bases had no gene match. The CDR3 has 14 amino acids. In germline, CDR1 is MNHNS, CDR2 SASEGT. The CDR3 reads CASIVGTVGKGYTF. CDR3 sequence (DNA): TGTGCCAGCATAGTCGGGACAGTGGGCAAAGGCTACACCTTC.

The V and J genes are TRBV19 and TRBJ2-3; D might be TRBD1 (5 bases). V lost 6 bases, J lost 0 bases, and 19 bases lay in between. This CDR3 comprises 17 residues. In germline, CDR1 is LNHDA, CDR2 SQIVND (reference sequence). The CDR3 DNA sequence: TGTGCCAGTAGGGGGTTAAGACAGTCCTCTAGCACAGATACGCAGTATTTT. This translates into CASRGLRQSSSTDTQYF. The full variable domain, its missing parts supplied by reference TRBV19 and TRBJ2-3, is DGGITQSPKYLFRKEGQNVTLSCEQNLNHDAMYWYRQDPGQGLRLIYYSQIVNDFQKGDIAEGYSVSREKKESFPLTVTSAQKNPTAFYLCASRGLRQSSSTDTQYFGPGTRLTVL.

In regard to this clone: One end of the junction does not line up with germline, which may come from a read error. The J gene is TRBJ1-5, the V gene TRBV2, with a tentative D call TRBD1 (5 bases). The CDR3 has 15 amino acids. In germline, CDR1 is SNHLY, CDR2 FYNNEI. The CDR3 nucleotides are TGTGCCAGCAGTGAAGAAGACAGTCACAATCGGCCCCAGCATTTT. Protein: CASSEEDSHNRPQHF.

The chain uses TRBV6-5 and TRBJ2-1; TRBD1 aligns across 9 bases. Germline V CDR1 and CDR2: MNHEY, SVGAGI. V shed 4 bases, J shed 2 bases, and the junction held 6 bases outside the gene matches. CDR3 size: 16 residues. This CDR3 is CASSFHGTGTYNEQFF. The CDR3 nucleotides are TGTGCCAGCAGTTTCCATGGGACAGGGACCTACAATGAGCAGTTCTTC.

CDR3 nucleotides: TGTGCCAGCAGTTACGGGACAAACTATGGCTACACCTTC. Translation gives CASSYGTNYGYTF. V is TRBV6-5 and J is TRBJ1-2, with D maybe TRBD1 (6 bases). Per germline, CDR1 MNHEY and CDR2 SVGAGI. The CDR3 runs to 13 residues. V lost 2 bases and J lost 2, with 6 bases in between.

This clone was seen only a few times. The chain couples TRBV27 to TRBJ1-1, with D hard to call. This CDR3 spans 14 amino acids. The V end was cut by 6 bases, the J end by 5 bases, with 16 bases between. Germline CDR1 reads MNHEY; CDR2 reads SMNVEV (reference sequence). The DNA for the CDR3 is TGTGCCAGCAGCTCCTCAGAGGCGTGGACTGAAGCTTTCTTT. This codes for CASSSSEAWTEAFF.

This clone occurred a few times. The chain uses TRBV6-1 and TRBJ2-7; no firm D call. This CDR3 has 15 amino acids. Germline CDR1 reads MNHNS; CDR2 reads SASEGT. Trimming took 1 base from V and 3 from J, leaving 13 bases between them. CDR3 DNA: TGTGCCAGCAGTGAAGGTTGGTACCCCGGCTACGAGCAGTACTTC. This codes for CASSEGWYPGYEQYF.

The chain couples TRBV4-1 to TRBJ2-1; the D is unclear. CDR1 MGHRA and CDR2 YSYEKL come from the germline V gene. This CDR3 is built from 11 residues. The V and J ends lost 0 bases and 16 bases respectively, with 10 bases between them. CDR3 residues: CASSQEGRRFF. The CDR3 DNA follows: TGCGCCAGCAGCCAAGAAGGCAGGCGCTTCTTC.

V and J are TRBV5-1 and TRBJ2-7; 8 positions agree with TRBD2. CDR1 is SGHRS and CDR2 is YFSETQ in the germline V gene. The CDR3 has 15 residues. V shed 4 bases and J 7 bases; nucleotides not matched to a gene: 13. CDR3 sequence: CASSPGRRLAGEQYF. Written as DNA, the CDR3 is TGCGCCAGCAGCCCGGGGAGGAGGCTAGCGGGTGAGCAGTACTTC.

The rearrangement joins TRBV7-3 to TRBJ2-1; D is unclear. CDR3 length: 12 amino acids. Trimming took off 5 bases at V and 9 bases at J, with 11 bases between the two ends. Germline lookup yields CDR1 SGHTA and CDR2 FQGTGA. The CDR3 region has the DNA TGTGCCAGCAGCGCCCTTGCCGGTGAGCAGTTCTTC. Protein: CASSALAGEQFF.

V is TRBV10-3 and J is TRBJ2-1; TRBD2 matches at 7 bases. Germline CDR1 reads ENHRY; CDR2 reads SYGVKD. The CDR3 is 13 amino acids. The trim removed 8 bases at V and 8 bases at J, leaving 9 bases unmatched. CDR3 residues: CAIRGDGEHEQFF. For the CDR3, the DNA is TGTGCCATCCGGGGGGACGGAGAACATGAGCAGTTCTTC.

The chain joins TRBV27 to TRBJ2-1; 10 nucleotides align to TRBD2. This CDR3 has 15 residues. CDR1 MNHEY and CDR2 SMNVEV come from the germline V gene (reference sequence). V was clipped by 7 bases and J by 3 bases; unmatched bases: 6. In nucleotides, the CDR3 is TGTGCCAGCACCGCCCTAGCGGGAGTCTACAATGAGCAGTTCTTC. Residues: CASTALAGVYNEQFF.

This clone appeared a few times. The CDR3 is CASSRQGSANTGELFF. CDR3 in DNA: TGCGCCAGCAGCCGCCAGGGATCCGCGAACACCGGGGAGCTGTTTTTT. The V call is TRBV5-1, the J call TRBJ2-2; D is possibly TRBD1 (5 bases). V gave up 4 bases and J gave up 0 bases, with 13 bases separating them. This CDR3 is built from 16 residues. Per germline, CDR1 SGHRS and CDR2 YFSETQ.

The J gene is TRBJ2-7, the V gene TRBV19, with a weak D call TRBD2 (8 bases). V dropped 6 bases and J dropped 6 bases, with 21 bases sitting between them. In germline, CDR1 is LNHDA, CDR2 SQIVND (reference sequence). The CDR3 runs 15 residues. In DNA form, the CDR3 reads TGTGCCAGTAGATCGGGACAGTTGGGACTAGGCGAGCAGTACTTC. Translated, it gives CASRSGQLGLGEQYF. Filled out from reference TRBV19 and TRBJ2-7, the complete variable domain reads DGGITQSPKYLFRKEGQNVTLSCEQNLNHDAMYWYRQDPGQGLRLIYYSQIVNDFQKGDIAEGYSVSREKKESFPLTVTSAQKNPTAFYLCASRSGQLGLGEQYFGPGTRLTVT.

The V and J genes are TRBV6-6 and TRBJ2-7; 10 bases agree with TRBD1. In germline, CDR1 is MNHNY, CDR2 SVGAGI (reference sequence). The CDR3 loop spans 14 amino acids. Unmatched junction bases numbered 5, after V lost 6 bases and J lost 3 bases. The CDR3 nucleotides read TGTGCCAGCAGGAGACAGGGGGCAAACTACGAGCAGTACTTC. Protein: CASRRQGANYEQYF.

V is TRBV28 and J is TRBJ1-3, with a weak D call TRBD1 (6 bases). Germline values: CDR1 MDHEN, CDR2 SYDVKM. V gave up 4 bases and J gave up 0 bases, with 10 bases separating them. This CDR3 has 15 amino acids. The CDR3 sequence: CASSSDSNSGNTIYF. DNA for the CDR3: TGTGCCAGCAGTTCGGACAGCAACTCTGGAAACACCATATATTTT.